Only one count was recorded for the clone carrying this TCR beta chain. The target antigen is unknown. This CDR3 is built from 15 residues. V was clipped by 3 bases and J by 5 bases; unmatched bases: 6. The V gene's germline CDR1 is SGHTA and CDR2 FQGNSA. The PCR made use of 60 Vbeta and 13 Jbeta primers. This table comes from immunoSEQ multiplex PCR, and its TCRdb copy is limited to in-frame clones, with some not included. The sample shows under 150,000 clones, around three quarters of them seen only once. This record belongs to a study of cytomegalovirus exposure and HLA in healthy donors. Points from the study as a whole: The authors reported that TCR beta sequences could predict HLA-A and HLA-B alleles. These predictions were accurate for most subjects in the first cohort. Across HLA loci, a later analysis found differing TCR association rates, with DRB1 most and HLA-C fewest. HLA allele associations emerged for 15,000 to 20,000 TCR beta sequences in a later analysis, at 0.05 false discovery rate. In a later analysis, common viral pathogens appeared linked to several of the most significant clusters.

This receptor was taken from a woman aged 50 to 60 in good health and CMV-seronegative. This sequence joins TRBV7-2 and TRBJ2-2; TRBD1 agrees at 7 bases. Sequencing used PBMCs. CDR3 in amino acids: CASSFGQVSTGELFF. For the CDR3, the DNA is TGTGCCAGCAGCTTTGGACAGGTATCGACCGGGGAGCTGTTTTTT.